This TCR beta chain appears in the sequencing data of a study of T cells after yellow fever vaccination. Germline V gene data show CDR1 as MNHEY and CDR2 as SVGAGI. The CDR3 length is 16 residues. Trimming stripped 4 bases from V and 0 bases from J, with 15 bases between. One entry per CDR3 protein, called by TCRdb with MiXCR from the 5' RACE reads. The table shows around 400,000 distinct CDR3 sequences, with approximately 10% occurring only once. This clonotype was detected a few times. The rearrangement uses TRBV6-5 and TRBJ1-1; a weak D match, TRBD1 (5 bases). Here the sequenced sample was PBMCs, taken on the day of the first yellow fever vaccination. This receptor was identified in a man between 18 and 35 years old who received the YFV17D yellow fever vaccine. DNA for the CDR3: TGTGCCAGCAGTTCCGGGGGTACCCTGGTGAACACTGAAGCTTTCTTT. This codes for CASSSGGTLVNTEAFF.